The clone carrying this TCR beta chain was seen just once. Germline V gene data show CDR1 as MNHEY and CDR2 as SMNVEV (reference sequence). Trimming pared 5 bases from V and 7 bases from J, leaving 8 bases between. This CDR3 comprises 12 residues. The entry originates in a study of blood T cell repertoires in COVID-19. The wider study: The analysed material was cDNA or gDNA that came from T cells, B-cell-depleted T cells, or PBMCs.

Method: immunoSEQ multiplex PCR; TCRdb's copy keeps in-frame clones and lacks some. The repertoire holds approximately 300,000 clones, approximately 86% seen once, with approximately 2.4% in the top ten. The participants were between roughly 18 and 89 years old and came from fewer than 25 US areas. Which cohort a participant joined came from the clinical history participants gave. Recovered status applied to Cohort 3 donors who had two consecutive negative PCRs. It also applied to those with clearance or with symptom resolution. V is TRBV27 and J is TRBJ2-2; D is undetermined. Sequencing used PBMCs or T cells enriched from blood (not recorded which). The TCR sequence derives from a young woman who had recovered from COVID-19. The CDR3 coding sequence is TGTGCCAGCAGTCCATCTAGCGGGGAGCTGTTTTTT. Translating it yields CASSPSSGELFF.